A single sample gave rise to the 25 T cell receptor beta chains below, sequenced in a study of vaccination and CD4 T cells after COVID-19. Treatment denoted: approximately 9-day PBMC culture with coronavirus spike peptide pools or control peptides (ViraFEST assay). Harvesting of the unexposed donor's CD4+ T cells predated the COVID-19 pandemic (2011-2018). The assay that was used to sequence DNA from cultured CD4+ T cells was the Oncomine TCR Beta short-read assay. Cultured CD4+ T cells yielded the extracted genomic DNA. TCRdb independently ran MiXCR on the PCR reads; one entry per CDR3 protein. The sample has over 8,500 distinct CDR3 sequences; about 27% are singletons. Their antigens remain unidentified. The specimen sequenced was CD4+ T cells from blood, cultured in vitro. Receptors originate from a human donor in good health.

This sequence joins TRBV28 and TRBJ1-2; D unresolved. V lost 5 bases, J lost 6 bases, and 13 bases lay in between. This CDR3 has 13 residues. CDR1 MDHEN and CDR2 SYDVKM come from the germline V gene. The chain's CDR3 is CASSVGGWDGYTF. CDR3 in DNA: TGTGCCAGCAGTGTAGGAGGGTGGGATGGCTACACCTTC.

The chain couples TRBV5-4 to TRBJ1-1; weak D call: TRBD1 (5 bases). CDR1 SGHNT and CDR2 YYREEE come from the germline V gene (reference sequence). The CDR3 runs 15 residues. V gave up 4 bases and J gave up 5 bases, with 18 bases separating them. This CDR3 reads CASSLPGRVSTEAFF. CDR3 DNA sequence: TGTGCCAGCAGCCTACCCGGCAGGGTATCAACTGAAGCTTTCTTT.

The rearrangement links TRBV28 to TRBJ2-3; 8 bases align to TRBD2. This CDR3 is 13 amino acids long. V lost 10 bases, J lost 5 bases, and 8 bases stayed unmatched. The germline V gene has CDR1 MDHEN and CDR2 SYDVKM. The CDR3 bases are TGTGCCACCGGGACTGCGGGAGGAGATACGCAGTATTTT. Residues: CATGTAGGDTQYF.

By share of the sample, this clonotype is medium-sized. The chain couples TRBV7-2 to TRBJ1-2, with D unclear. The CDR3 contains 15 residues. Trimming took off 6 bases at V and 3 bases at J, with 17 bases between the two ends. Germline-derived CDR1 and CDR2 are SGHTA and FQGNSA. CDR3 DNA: TGTGCCAGCAGTCGTGACTTGATGGCGGACTATGGCTACACCTTC. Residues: CASSRDLMADYGYTF.

The CDR3 loop is CASSSSGGRGHNEQFF. CDR3 bases: TGCGCCAGCAGCTCCTCTGGGGGACGGGGGCACAATGAGCAGTTCTTC. The gene calls are TRBV5-1 and TRBJ2-1; D might be TRBD1 or TRBD2, each matching 6 bases. The V end lost 3 bases, the J end lost 5 bases, and 18 bases lay between the germline ends. This CDR3 has 16 residues. Germline-derived CDR1 and CDR2 are SGHRS and YFSETQ.

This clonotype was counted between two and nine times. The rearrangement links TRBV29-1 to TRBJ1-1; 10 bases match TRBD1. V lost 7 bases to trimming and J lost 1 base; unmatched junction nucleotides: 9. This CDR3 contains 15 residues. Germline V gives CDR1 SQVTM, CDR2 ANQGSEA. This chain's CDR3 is CSGSGQGTENTEAFF. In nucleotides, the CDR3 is TGCAGCGGATCGGGACAGGGGACGGAGAACACTGAAGCTTTCTTT. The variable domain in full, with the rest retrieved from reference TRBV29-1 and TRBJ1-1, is SAVISQKPSRDICQRGTSLTIQCQVDSQVTMMFWYRQQPGQSLTLIATANQGSEATYESGFVIDKFPISRPNLTFSTLTVSNMSPEDSSIYLCSGSGQGTENTEAFFGQGTRLTVV.

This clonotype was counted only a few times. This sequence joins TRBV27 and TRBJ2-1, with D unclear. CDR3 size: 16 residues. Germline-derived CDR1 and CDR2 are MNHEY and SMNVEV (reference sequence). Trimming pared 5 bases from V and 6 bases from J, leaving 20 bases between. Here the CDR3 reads CASSLFLAAAANEQFF. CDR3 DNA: TGTGCCAGCAGTCTCTTCTTGGCCGCGGCAGCCAATGAGCAGTTCTTC.

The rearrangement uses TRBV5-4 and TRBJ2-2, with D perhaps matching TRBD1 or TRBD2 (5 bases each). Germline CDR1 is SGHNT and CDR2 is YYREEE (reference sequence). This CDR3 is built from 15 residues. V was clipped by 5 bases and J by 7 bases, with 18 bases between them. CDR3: CASSPPGTTSGELFF. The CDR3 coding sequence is TGTGCCAGCAGTCCCCCGGGGACGACCAGCGGGGAGCTGTTTTTT.

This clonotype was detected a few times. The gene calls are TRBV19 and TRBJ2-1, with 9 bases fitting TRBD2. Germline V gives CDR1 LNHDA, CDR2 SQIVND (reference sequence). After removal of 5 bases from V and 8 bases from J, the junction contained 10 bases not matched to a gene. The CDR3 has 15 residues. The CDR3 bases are TGTGCCAGTAGTCGCGTAGCGGGAGCTGGGTATGAGCAGTTCTTC. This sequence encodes CASSRVAGAGYEQFF.

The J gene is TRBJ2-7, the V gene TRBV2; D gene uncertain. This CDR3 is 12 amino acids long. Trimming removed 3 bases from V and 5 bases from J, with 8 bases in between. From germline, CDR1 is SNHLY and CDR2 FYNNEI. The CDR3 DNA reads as TGTGCCAGCAGTGAGATAGGTGACGAGCAGTACTTC. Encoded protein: CASSEIGDEQYF.

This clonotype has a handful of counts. The CDR3 DNA is TGTGCCAGCAGTCCTCGAAGCGGGAATTCACCCCTCCACTTT. It translates to CASSPRSGNSPLHF. V usage is TRBV6-2 or TRBV6-3 and J usage is TRBJ1-6; D gene uncertain. CDR1 and CDR2 (germline): MNHEY, SVGEGT. V was cut by 5 bases and J by 7 bases, with 12 bases left in between. The CDR3 loop spans 14 amino acids.

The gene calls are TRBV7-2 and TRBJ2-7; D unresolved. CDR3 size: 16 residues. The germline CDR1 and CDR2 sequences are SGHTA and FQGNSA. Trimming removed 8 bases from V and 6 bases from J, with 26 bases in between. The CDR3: CASPPPRGALRFEQYF. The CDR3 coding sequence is TGTGCCAGCCCCCCCCCCAGAGGAGCCCTCCGATTCGAGCAGTACTTC.

The chain's CDR3 is CATSDLIADRGLGEQFF. The CDR3 region has the DNA TGTGCCACCAGTGATTTGATCGCGGACAGGGGGCTAGGTGAGCAGTTCTTC. This chain connects TRBV24-1 to TRBJ2-1; 11 bases agree with TRBD1. The CDR3 is made up of 17 amino acids. Germline V gene sequence: CDR1 KGHDR, CDR2 SFDVKD. The V and J ends lost 0 bases and 9 bases, in that order; junction bases with no gene match: 9.

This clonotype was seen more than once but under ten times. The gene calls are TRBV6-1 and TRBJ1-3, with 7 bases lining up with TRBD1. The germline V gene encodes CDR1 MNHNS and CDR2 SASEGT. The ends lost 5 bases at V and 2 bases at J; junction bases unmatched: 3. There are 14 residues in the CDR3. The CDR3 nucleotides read TGTGCCAGCAGTCCCGGGACAGCTGGAAACACCATATATTTT. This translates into CASSPGTAGNTIYF.

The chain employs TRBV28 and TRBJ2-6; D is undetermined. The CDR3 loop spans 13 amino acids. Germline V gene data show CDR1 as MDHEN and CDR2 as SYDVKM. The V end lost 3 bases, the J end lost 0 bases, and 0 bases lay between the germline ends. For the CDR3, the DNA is TGTGCCAGCAGTTTCTCTGGGGCCAACGTCCTGACTTTC. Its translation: CASSFSGANVLTF.

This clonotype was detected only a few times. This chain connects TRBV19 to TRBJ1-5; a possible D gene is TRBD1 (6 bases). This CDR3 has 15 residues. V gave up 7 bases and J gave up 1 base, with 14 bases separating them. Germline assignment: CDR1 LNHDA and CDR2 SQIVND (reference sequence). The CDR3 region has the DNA TGTGCCAGTACCTACAGGGTAGAGAGCAATCAGCCCCAGCATTTT. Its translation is CASTYRVESNQPQHF.

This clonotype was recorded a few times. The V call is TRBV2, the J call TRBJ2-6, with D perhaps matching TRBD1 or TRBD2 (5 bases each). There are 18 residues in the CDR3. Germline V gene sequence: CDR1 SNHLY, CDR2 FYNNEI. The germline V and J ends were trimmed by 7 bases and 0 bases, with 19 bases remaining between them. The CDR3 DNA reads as TGTGCCAGCATTATCTTGGGACGAAAGAGCTCTGGGGCCAACGTCCTGACTTTC. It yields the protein CASIILGRKSSGANVLTF.

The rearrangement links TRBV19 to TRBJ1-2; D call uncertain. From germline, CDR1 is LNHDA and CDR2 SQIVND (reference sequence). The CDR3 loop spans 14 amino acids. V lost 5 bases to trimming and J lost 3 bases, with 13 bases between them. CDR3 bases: TGTGCCAGTAGTCCAGACTCGGCTTACTATGGCTACACCTTC. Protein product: CASSPDSAYYGYTF.

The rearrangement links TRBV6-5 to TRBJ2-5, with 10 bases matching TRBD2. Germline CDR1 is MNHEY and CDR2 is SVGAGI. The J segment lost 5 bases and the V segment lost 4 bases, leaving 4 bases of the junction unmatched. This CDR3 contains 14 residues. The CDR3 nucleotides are TGTGCCAGCAGTTTCCCGACTAGCGGGGAGACCCAGTACTTC. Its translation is CASSFPTSGETQYF.

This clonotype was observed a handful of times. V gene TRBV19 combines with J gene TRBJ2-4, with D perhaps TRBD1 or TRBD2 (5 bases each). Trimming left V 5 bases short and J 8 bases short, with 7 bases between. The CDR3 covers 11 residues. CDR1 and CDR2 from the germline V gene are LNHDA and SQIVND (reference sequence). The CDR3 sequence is CASSVGDIQYF. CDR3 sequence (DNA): TGTGCCAGTAGTGTGGGGGACATTCAGTACTTC.

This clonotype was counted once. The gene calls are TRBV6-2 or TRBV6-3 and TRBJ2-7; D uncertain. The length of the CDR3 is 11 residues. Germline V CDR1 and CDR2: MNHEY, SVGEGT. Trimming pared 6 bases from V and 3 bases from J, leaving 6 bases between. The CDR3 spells CASSPFYEQYF. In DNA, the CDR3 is TGTGCCAGCAGCCCATTCTACGAGCAGTACTTC.

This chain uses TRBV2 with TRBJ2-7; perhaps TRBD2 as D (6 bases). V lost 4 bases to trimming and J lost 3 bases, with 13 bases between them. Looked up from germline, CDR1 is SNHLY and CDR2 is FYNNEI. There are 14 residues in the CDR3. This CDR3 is CASSGGERSYEQYF. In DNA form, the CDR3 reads TGTGCCAGCAGTGGCGGGGAGAGGAGCTACGAGCAGTACTTC.

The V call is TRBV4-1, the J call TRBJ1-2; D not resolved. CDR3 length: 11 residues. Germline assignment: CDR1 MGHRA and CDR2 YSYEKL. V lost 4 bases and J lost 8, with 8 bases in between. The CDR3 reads CASSRDGGYTF. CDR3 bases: TGCGCCAGCAGCCGCGACGGGGGCTACACCTTC.

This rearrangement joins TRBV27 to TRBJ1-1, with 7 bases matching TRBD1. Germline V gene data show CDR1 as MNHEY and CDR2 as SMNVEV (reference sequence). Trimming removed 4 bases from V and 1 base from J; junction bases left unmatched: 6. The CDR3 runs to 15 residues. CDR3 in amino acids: CASSSLGQKNTEAFF. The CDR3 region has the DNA TGTGCCAGCAGTTCTTTGGGACAGAAGAACACTGAAGCTTTCTTT.

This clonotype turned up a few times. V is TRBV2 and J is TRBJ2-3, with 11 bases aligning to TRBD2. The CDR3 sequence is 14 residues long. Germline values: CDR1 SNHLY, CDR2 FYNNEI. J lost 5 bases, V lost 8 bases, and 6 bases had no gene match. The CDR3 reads CASLLLAGGDTQYF. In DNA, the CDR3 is TGTGCCAGCCTTCTCCTAGCGGGAGGAGATACGCAGTATTTT.